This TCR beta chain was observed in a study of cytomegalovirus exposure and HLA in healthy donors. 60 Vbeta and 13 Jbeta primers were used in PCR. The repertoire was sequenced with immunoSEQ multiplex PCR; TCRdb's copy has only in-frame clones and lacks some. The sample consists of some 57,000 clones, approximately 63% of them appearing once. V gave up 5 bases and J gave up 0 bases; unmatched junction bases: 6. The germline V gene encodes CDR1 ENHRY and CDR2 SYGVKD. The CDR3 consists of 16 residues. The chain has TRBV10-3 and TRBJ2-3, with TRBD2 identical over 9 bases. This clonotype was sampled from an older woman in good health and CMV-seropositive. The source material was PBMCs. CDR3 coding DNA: TGTGCCATCAGTCTGGGAGCGGGGGGCAGCACAGATACGCAGTATTTT. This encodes CAISLGAGGSTDTQYF.